The TCR beta chain described here comes from a study of blood T cell repertoires in COVID-19. Study-wide background: Acute and convalescent COVID-19 samples came from the United States, Italy and Spain. PBMCs, B-cell-depleted T cells, or T cells provided the cDNA or gDNA that made up the material.

As handled by the study authors: Amplified reference gene primers provided the basis for estimating nucleated cell counts. Here immunoSEQ multiplex PCR was the method, and the copy in TCRdb shows in-frame clones only, minus some. For V, J and clone size, that table is used; D and trimming come from the DNA. The sample lists about 110,000 clones; 80% to 95% were seen once. The receptor was isolated from a woman aged 25 to 39 with acute or convalescent COVID-19. The specimen sequenced was peripheral blood.

CDR3 in amino acids: CASSRHLSRGRAIKYEQYF. The DNA for the CDR3 is TGTGCCAGCAGCCGCCACTTGAGTAGGGGGAGGGCCATCAAGTACGAGCAGTACTTC. The chain combines TRBV3-1 (or the pseudogene TRBV3-2) with TRBJ2-7, with a weak D call TRBD2 (7 bases). CDR1 and CDR2 (germline): LGHDT, YNNKEL (reference sequence). V lost 4 bases and J 4 bases, leaving 29 bases between the germline ends. CDR3 length: 19 residues.